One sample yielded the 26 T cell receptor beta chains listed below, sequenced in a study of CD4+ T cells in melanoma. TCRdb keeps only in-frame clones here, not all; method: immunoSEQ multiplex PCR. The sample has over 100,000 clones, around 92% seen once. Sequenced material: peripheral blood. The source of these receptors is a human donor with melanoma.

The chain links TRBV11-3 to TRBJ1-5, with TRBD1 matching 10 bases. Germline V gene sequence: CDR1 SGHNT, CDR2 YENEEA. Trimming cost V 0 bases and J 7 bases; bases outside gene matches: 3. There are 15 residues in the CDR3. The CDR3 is CASSLDGQGVQPQHF. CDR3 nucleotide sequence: TGTGCCAGCAGCTTAGATGGACAGGGGGTCCAGCCCCAGCATTTT.

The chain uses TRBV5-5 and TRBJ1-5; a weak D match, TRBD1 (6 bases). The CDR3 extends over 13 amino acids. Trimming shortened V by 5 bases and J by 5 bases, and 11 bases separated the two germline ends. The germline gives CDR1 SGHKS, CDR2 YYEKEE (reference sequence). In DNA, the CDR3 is TGTGCCAGCAGAGGGGGGTTCGATCAGCCCCAGCATTTT. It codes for CASRGGFDQPQHF.

In DNA form, the CDR3 reads TGTGCCAGCAGCTTATCCGGGACTTTCACAGATACGCAGTATTTT. Translation gives CASSLSGTFTDTQYF. This sequence joins TRBV11-3 and TRBJ2-3; possibly TRBD2 for D (6 bases). Trimming removed 2 bases from V and 2 bases from J, with 11 bases in between. Per the germline V gene, CDR1 is SGHNT and CDR2 is YENEEA. The CDR3 runs 15 residues.

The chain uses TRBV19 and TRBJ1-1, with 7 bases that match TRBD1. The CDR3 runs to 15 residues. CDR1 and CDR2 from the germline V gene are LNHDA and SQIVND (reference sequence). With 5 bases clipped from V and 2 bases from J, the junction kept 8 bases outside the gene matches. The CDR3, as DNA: TGTGCCAGTAGTGCCCACAGGGGTCCCAACACTGAAGCTTTCTTT. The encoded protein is CASSAHRGPNTEAFF. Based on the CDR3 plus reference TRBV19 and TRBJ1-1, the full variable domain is DGGITQSPKYLFRKEGQNVTLSCEQNLNHDAMYWYRQDPGQGLRLIYYSQIVNDFQKGDIAEGYSVSREKKESFPLTVTSAQKNPTAFYLCASSAHRGPNTEAFFGQGTRLTVV.

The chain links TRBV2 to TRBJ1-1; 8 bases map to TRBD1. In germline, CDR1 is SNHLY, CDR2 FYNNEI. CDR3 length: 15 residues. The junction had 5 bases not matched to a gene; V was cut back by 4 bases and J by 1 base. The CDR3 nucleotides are TGTGCCAGCAGTGTCCAGGGGGCGAGGAACACTGAAGCTTTCTTT. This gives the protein CASSVQGARNTEAFF.

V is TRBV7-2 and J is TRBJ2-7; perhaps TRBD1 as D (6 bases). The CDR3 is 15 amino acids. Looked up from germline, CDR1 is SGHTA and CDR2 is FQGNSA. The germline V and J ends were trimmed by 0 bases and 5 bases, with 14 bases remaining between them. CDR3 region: CASSLAARGNDEQYF. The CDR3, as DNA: TGTGCCAGCAGCTTAGCGGCTAGGGGGAACGACGAGCAGTACTTC.

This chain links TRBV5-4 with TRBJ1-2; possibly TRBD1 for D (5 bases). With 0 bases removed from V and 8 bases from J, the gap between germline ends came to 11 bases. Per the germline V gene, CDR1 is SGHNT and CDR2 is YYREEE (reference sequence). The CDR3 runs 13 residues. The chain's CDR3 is CASSLDRSRGYTF. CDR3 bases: TGTGCCAGCAGCTTGGACAGGTCTCGAGGCTACACCTTC.

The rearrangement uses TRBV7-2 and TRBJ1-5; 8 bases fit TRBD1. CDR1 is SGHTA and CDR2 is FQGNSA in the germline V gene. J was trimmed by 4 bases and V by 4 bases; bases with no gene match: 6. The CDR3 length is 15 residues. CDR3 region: CASSSQTGANQPQHF. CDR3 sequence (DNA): TGTGCCAGCAGCTCCCAGACAGGGGCGAATCAGCCCCAGCATTTT. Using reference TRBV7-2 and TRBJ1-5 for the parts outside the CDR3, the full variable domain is GAGVSQSPSNKVTEKGKDVELRCDPISGHTALYWYRQSLGQGLEFLIYFQGNSAPDKSGLPSDRFSAERTGGSVSTLTIQRTQQEDSAVYLCASSSQTGANQPQHFGDGTRLSIL.

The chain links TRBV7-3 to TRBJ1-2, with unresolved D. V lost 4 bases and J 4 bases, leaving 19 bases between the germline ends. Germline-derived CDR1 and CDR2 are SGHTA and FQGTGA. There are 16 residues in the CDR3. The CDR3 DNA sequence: TGTGCCAGCAGCTCGGGTAGTCTCGACGGGAGCTATGGCTACACCTTC. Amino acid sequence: CASSSGSLDGSYGYTF. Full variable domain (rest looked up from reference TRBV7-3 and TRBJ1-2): GAGVSQTPSNKVTEKGKYVELRCDPISGHTALYWYRQSLGQGPEFLIYFQGTGAADDSGLPNDRFFAVRPEGSVSTLKIQRTERGDSAVYLCASSSGSLDGSYGYTFGSGTRLTVV.

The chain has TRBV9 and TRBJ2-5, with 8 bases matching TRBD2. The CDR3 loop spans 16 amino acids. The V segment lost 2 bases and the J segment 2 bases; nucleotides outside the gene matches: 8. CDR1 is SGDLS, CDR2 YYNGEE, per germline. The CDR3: CASSVAGSGGQETQYF. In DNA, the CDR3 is TGTGCCAGCAGCGTTGCTGGGAGCGGGGGACAAGAGACCCAGTACTTC.

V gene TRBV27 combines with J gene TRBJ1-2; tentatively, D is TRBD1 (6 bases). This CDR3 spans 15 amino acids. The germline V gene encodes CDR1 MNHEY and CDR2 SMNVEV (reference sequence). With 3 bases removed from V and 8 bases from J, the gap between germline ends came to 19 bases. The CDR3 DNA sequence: TGTGCCAGCAGTTTGGCAGGGGCGCATCTACTGGGCTACACCTTC. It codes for CASSLAGAHLLGYTF.

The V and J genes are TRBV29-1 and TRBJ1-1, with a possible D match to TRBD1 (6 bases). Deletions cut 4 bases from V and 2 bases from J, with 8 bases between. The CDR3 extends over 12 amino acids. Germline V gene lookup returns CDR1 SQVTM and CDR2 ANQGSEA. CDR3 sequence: CSVGQANTEAFF. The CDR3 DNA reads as TGCAGCGTTGGACAGGCCAACACTGAAGCTTTCTTT.

CDR3 sequence (DNA): TGTGCCAGCAGCCCTACTAGCGGGAGTTTCAATGAGCAGTTCTTC. It is translated as CASSPTSGSFNEQFF. The chain employs TRBV28 and TRBJ2-1; 11 nucleotides match TRBD2. The germline gives CDR1 MDHEN, CDR2 SYDVKM. With 6 bases clipped from V and 6 bases from J, the junction kept 7 bases outside the gene matches. The CDR3 contains 15 residues.

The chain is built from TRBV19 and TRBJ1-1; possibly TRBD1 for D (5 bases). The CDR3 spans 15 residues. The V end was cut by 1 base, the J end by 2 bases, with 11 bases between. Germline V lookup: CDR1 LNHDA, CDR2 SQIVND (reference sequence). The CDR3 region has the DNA TGTGCCAGTAGTATAGTGGCCAGGGATAACACTGAAGCTTTCTTT. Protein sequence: CASSIVARDNTEAFF.

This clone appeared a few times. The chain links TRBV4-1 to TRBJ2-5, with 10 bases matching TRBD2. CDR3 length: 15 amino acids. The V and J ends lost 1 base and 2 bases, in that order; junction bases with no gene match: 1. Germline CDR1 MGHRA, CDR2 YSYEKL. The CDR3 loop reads CASSQVAGGQETQYF. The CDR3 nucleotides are TGCGCCAGCAGCCAAGTAGCGGGAGGACAAGAGACCCAGTACTTC.

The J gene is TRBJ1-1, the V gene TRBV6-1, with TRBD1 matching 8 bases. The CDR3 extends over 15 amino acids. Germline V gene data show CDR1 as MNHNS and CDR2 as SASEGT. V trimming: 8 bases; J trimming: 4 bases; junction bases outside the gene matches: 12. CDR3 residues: CASAGQGYPATEAFF. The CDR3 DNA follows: TGTGCCAGCGCCGGACAGGGATATCCCGCCACTGAAGCTTTCTTT.

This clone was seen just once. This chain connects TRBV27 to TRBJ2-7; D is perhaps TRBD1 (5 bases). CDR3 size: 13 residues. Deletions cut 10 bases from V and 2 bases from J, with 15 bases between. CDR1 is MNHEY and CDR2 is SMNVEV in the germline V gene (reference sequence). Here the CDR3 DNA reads TGTGCCACCGGACAAGGGGCCCCCTACGAGCAGTACTTC. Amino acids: CATGQGAPYEQYF.

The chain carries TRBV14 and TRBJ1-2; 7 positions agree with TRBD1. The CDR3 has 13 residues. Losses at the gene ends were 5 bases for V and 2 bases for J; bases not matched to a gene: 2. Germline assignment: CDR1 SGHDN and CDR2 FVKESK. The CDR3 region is CASSLDRNYGYTF. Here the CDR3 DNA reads TGTGCCAGCAGCTTGGACAGGAACTATGGCTACACCTTC.

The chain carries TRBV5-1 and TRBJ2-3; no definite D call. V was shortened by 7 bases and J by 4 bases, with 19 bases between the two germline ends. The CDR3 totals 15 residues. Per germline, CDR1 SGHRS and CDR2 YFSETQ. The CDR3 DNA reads TGCGCCAGCCTTACCTCACCTACGGAAGCAGATACGCAGTATTTT. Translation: CASLTSPTEADTQYF.

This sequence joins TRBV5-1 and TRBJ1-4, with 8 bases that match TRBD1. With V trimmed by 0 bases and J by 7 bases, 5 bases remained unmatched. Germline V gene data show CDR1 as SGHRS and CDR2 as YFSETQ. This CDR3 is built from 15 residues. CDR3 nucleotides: TGCGCCAGCAGCTTGGGGACAGGGCAAGGTGAAAAACTGTTTTTT. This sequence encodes CASSLGTGQGEKLFF. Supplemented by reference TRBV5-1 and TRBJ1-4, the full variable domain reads KAGVTQTPRYLIKTRGQQVTLSCSPISGHRSVSWYQQTPGQGLQFLFEYFSETQRNKGNFPGRFSGRQFSNSRSEMNVSTLELGDSALYLCASSLGTGQGEKLFFGSGTQLSVL.

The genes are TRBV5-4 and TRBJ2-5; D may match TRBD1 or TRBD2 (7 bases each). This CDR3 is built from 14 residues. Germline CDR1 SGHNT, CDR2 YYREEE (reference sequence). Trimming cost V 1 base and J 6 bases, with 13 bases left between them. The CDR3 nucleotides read TGTGCCAGCAGCTTGACAGGGGAGGGAAAGACCCAGTACTTC. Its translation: CASSLTGEGKTQYF.

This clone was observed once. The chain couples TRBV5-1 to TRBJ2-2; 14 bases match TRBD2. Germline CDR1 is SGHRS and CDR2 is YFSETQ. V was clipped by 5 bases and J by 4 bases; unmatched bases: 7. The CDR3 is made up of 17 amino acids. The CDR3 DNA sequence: TGCGCCAGCAGTTTTACGACTAGCGGGGGGGCCACCGGGGAGCTGTTTTTT. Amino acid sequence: CASSFTTSGGATGELFF.

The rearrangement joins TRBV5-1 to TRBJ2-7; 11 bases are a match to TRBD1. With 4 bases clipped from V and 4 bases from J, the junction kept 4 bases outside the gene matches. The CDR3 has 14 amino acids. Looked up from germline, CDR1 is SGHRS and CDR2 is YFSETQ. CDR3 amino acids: CASSIGTGGYEQYF. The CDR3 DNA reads TGCGCCAGCAGCATTGGGACAGGGGGGTACGAGCAGTACTTC.

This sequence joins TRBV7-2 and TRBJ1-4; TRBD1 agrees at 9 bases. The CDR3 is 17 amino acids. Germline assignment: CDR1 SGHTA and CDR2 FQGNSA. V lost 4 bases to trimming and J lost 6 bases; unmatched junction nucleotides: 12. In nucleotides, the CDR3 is TGTGCCAGCAGCTCCATGTATTCGACAGGGGGGCATGAAAAACTGTTTTTT. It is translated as CASSSMYSTGGHEKLFF.

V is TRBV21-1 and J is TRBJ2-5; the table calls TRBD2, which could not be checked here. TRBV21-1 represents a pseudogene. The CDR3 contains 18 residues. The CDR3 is CASSARGRLAGGWETQYF. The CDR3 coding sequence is TGTGCCAGCAGCGCAAGAGGCAGGCTAGCGGGAGGGTGGGAGACCCAGTACTTC.

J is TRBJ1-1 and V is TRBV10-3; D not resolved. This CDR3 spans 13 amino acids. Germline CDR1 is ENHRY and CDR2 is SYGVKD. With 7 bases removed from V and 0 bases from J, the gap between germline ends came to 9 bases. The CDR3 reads CAITSSMNTEAFF. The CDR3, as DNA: TGTGCCATCACAAGTAGCATGAACACTGAAGCTTTCTTT.